This is a list of T cell receptor beta chains from one sample in a study of blood T cell repertoires in COVID-19. Repertoires were generated with immunoSEQ multiplex PCR, while TCRdb's copy carries only in-frame clones and drops some. The repertoire consists of 200,000 to 250,000 clones, with approximately 79% occurring once and the leading ten covering 4% to 4.5%. The sample consisted of peripheral blood. Receptors were obtained from a woman in her thirties or forties with active or convalescent COVID-19. CDR3s leave out the opening cysteine and the closing phenylalanine or tryptophan. Clone size is shown for a subset of rows, as once, few, many or a class of expanded clone.

abundance: .
v_gene: TRBV3-1/TRBV3-2
j_gene: TRBJ2-1
CDR3aa: ASSQGFSNLYNEQF

abundance: .
v_gene: TRBV5-6
j_gene: TRBJ2-7
CDR3aa: ASSLIATGGMGEQY

abundance: .
v_gene: TRBV7-9
j_gene: TRBJ2-7
CDR3aa: ASRPRTGPDYEQY

abundance: .
v_gene: TRBV29-1
j_gene: TRBJ1-4
CDR3aa: SFRGAGEKLF

abundance: .
v_gene: TRBV24-1
j_gene: TRBJ2-5
CDR3aa: ATSDIAGGQETQY

abundance: .
v_gene: TRBV19
j_gene: TRBJ1-5
CDR3aa: ASSPKLSNQPQH

abundance: .
v_gene: TRBV5-1
j_gene: TRBJ2-2
CDR3aa: ASTGLDTGELF

abundance: .
v_gene: TRBV6-5
j_gene: TRBJ1-1
CDR3aa: ASSYQEDRGSEAF

abundance: .
v_gene: TRBV13
j_gene: TRBJ2-5
CDR3aa: ASSLGGGETQY

abundance: .
v_gene: TRBV2
j_gene: TRBJ1-1
CDR3aa: ASSTWTGTVNTEAF

abundance: once
v_gene: TRBV7-7
j_gene: TRBJ2-2
CDR3aa: ASSPRTGGTGELF

abundance: once
v_gene: TRBV14
j_gene: TRBJ2-2
CDR3aa: ASSPRNTGELF

abundance: .
v_gene: TRBV9
j_gene: TRBJ2-4
CDR3aa: ASSVGPGLNKNIQY